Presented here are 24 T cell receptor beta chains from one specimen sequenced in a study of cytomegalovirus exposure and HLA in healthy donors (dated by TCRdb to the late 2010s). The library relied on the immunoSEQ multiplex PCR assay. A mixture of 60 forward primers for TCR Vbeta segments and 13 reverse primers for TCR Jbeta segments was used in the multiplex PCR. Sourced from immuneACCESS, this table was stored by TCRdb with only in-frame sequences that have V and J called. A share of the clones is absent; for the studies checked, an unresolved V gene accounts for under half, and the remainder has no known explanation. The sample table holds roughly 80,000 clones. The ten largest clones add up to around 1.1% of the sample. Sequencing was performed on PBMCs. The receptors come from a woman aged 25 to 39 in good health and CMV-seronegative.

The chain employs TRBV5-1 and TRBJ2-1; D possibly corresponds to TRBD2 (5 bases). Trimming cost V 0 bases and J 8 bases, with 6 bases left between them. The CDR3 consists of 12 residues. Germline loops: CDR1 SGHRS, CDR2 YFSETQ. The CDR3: CASSLAGDEQFF. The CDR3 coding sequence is TGCGCCAGCAGCTTGGCCGGGGATGAGCAGTTCTTC.

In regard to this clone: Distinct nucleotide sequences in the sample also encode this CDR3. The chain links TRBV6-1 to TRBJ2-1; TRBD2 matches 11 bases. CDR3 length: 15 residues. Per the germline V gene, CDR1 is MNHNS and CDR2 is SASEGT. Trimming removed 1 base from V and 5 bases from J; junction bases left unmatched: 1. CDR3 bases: TGTGCCAGCAGTGAAGGACTAGCGGGACACAATGAGCAGTTCTTC. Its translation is CASSEGLAGHNEQFF.

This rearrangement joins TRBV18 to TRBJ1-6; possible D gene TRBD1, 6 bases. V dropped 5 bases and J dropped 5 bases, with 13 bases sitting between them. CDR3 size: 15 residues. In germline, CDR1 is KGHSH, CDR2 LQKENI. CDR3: CASSSAWTDNSPLHF. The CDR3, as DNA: TGTGCCAGCTCATCGGCTTGGACAGATAATTCACCCCTCCACTTT. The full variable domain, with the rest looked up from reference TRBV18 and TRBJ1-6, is NAGVMQNPRHLVRRRGQEARLRCSPMKGHSHVYWYRQLPEEGLKFMVYLQKENIIDESGMPKERFSAEFPKEGPSILRIQQVVRGDSAAYFCASSSAWTDNSPLHFGNGTRLTVT.

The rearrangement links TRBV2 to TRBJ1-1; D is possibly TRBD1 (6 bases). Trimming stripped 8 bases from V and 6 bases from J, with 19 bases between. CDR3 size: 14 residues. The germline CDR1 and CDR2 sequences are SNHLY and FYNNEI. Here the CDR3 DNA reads TGTGCCAGCCAAAACAGGGTACCTTCCCCTGAAGCTTTCTTT. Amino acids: CASQNRVPSPEAFF.

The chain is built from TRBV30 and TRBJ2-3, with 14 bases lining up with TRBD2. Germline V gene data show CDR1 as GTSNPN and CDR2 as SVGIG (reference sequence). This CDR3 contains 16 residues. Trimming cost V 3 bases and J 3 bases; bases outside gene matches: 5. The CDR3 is CAWSRLAGGPTDTQYF. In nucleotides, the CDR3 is TGTGCCTGGAGCCGACTAGCGGGAGGGCCGACAGATACGCAGTATTTT.

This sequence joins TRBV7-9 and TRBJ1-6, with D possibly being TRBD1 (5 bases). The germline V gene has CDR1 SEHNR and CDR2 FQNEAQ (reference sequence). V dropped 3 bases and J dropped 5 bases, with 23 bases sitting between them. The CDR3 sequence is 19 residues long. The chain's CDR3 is CASSFSSYPTELHNSPLHF. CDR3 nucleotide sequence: TGTGCCAGCAGCTTCTCCTCATACCCGACAGAGCTCCATAATTCACCCCTCCACTTT.

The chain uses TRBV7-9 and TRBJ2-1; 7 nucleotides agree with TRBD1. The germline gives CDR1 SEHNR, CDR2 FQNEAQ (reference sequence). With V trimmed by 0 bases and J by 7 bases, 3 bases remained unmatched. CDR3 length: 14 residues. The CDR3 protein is CASSLALQGNEQFF. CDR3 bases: TGTGCCAGCAGCTTAGCACTACAGGGGAATGAGCAGTTCTTC.

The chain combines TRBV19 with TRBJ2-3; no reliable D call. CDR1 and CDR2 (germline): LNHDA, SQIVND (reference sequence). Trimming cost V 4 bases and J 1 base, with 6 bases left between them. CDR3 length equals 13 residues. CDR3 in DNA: TGTGCCAGTAGTACTGGGCGCACAGATACGCAGTATTTT. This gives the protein CASSTGRTDTQYF.

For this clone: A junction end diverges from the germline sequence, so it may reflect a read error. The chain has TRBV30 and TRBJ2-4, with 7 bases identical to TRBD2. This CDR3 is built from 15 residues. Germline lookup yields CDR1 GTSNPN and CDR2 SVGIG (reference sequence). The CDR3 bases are TGTGCCGGGAGGGCCCGGGATTTAGCCAAAAACATTCAGTACTTC. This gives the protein CAGRARDLAKNIQYF.

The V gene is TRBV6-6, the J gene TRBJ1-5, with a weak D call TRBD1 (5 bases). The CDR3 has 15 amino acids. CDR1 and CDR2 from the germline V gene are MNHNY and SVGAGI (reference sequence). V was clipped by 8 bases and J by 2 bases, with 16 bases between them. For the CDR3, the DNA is TGTGCCAGCTGGGCCCCGTGGGGCCGCAATCAGCCCCAGCATTTT. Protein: CASWAPWGRNQPQHF.

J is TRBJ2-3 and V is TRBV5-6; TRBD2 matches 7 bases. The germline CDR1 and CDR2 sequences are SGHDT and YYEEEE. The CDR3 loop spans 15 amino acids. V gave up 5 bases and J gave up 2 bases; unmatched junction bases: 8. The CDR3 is CASSVSGLPTDTQYF. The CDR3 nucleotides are TGTGCCAGCAGTGTATCGGGACTACCCACAGATACGCAGTATTTT. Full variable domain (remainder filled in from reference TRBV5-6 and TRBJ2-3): DAGVTQSPTHLIKTRGQQVTLRCSPKSGHDTVSWYQQALGQGPQFIFQYYEEEERQRGNFPDRFSGHQFPNYSSELNVNALLLGDSALYLCASSVSGLPTDTQYFGPGTRLTVL.

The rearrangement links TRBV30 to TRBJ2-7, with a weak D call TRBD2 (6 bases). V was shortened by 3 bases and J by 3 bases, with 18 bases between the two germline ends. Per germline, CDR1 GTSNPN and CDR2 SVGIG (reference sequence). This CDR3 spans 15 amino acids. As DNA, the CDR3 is TGTGCCTGGAGCACCACGGGGGAGTTCCACTACGAGCAGTACTTC. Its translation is CAWSTTGEFHYEQYF.

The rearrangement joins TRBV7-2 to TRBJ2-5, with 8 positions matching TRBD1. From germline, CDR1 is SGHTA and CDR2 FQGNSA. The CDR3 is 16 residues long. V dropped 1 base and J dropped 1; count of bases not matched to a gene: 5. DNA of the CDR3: TGTGCCAGCAGCTTAGGGGAGACAGGGGCCCAAGAGACCCAGTACTTC. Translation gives CASSLGETGAQETQYF. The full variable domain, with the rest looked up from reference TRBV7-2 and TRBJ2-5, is GAGVSQSPSNKVTEKGKDVELRCDPISGHTALYWYRQSLGQGLEFLIYFQGNSAPDKSGLPSDRFSAERTGGSVSTLTIQRTQQEDSAVYLCASSLGETGAQETQYFGPGTRLLVL.

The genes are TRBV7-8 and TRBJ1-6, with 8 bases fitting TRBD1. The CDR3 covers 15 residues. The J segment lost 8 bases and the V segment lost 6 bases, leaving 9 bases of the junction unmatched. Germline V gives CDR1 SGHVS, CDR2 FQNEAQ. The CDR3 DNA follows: TGTGCCAGCAGTCCAGACAGGGGCGGTGATTCACCCCTCCACTTT. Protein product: CASSPDRGGDSPLHF.

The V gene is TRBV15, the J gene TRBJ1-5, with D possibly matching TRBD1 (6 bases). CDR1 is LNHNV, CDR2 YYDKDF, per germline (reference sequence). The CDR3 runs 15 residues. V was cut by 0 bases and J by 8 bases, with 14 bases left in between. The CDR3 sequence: CATSRDQAEGEPQHF. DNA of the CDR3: TGTGCCACCAGCAGAGATCAGGCAGAGGGGGAGCCCCAGCATTTT.

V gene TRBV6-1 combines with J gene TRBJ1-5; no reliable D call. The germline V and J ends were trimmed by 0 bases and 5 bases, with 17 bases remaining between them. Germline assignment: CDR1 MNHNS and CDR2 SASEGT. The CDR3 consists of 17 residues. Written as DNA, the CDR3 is TGTGCCAGCAGTGAAGCGCCCTTCCGGTCCCGGGATCAGCCCCAGCATTTT. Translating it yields CASSEAPFRSRDQPQHF.

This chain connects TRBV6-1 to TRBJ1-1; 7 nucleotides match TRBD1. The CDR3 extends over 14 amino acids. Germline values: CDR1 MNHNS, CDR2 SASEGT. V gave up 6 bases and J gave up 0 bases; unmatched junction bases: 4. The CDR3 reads CASRRQGMNTEAFF. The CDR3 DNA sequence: TGTGCCAGCAGGCGACAGGGCATGAACACTGAAGCTTTCTTT.

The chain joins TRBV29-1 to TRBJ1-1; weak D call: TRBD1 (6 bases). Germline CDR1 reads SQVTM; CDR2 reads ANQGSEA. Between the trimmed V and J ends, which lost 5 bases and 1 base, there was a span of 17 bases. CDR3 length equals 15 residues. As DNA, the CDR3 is TGCAGCGTTTTTCCTATCAGACAGGCGAACACTGAAGCTTTCTTT. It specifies CSVFPIRQANTEAFF.

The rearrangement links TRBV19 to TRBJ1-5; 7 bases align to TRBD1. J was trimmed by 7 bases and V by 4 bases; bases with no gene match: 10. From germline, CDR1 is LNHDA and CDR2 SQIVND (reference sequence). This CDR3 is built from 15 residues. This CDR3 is CASSTSEGARQPQHF. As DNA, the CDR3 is TGTGCCAGTAGTACTAGCGAGGGGGCACGGCAGCCCCAGCATTTT.

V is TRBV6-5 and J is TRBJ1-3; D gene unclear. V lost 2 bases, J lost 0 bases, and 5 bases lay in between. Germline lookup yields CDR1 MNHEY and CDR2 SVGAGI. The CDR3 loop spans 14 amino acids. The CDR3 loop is CASSYTGSGNTIYF. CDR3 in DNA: TGTGCCAGCAGTTACACGGGCTCTGGAAACACCATATATTTT.

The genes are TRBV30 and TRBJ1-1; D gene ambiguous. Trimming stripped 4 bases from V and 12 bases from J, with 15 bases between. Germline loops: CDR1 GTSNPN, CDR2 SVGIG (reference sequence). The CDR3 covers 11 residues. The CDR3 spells CAWTPKVGTFF. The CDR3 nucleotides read TGTGCCTGGACCCCGAAAGTGGGCACTTTCTTT.

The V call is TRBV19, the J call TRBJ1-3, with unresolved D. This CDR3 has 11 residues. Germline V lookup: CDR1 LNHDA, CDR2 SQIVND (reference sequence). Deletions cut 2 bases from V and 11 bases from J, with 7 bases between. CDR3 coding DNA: TGTGCCAGTAGTATAAGGAGCGCCATATATTTT. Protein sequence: CASSIRSAIYF.

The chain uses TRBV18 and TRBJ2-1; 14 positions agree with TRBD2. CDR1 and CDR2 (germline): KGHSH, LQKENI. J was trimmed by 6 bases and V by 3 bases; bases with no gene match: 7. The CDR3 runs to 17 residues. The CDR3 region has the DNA TGTGCCAGCTCACCCGAAGGGACTAGCGGGAGCAGCAATGAGCAGTTCTTC. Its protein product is CASSPEGTSGSSNEQFF.

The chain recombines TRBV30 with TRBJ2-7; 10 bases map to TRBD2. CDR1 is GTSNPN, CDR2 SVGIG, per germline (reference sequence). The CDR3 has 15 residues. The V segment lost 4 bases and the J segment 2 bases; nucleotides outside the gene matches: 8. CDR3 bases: TGTGCCTGGAATTTAGAAGCGGGGGGGACCTACGAGCAGTACTTC. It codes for CAWNLEAGGTYEQYF.